The TCR beta chain described here comes from a study of T-cell reconstitution after alpha-beta-depleted transplantation in children. General study results and limits: Alpha-beta T cells about two months after transplant reportedly derived from several hundred expanded graft clones.

Molecular barcoding with unique molecular identifiers was used for the TCRbeta library. One entry per CDR3 protein results from TCRdb running MiXCR on the PCR reads. The sample records hundreds of thousands of distinct CDR3 sequences, 10% being singletons. V was shortened by 6 bases and J by 0 bases, with 9 bases between the two germline ends. CDR3 size: 13 residues. This clonotype was detected ten times or more. What it binds is not known. The chain is built from TRBV12-3 or TRBV12-4 and TRBJ2-7; TRBD2 is a possible D gene (5 bases). This TCR was recovered from a boy under two years old with acute myeloid leukemia, due to receive a stem cell transplant. This specimen consisted of PBMCs, obtained before TCRalphabeta/CD19-depleted stem cell transplant. CDR3 loop: CASSRGLSYEQYF. CDR3 DNA sequence: TGTGCCAGCAGCCGCGGACTCTCCTACGAGCAGTACTTC.